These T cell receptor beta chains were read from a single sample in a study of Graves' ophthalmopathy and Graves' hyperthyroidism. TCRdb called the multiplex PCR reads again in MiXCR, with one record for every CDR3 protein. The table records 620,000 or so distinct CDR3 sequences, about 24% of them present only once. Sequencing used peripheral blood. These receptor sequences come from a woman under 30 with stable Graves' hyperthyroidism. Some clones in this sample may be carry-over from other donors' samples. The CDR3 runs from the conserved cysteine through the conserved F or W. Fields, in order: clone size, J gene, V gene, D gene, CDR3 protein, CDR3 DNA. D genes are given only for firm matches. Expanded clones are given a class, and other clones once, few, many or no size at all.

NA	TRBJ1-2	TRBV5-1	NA	CASSLEGYRADGYTF	TGCGCCAGCAGCTTGGAGGGTTATAGGGCGGATGGCTACACCTTC
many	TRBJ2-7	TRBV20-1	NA	CSARVAGASYEQYF	TGCAGTGCTAGAGTAGCAGGGGCGAGTTACGAGCAGTACTTC
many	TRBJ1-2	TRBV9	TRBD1	CASSPVSGTGSFGYTF	TGTGCCAGCAGCCCCGTATCCGGGACAGGGTCATTTGGCTACACCTTC
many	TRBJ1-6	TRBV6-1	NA	CASWDPGGNSPLHF	TGTGCCAGCTGGGACCCGGGGGGTAATTCACCCCTCCACTTT
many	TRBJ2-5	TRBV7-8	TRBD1	CASSSHRDREQETQYF	TGTGCCAGCAGCTCACACCGGGACAGGGAACAAGAGACCCAGTACTTC
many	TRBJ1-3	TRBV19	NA	CASNKGSGNTIYF	TGTGCCAGTAACAAGGGTAGCGGAAACACCATATATTTT
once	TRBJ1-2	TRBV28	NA	CASSFGGRDGRGYTF	TGTGCCAGCAGTTTCGGTGGGCGAGATGGCCGGGGCTACACCTTC
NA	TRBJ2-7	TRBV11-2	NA	CASSPIGLLPSYEQYF	TGTGCCAGCAGCCCAATCGGACTACTGCCCTCCTACGAGCAGTACTTC
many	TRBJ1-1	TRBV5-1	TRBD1	CASSISGTGDTEAFF	TGCGCCAGCAGTATATCCGGGACAGGGGACACTGAAGCTTTCTTT
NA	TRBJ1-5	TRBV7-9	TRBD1	CASSLVDAGGPQHF	TGTGCCAGCAGCTTAGTAGACGCAGGGGGGCCCCAGCATTTT
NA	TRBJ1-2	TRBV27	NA	CASSFGTGSGYAF	NA